The source of this T cell receptor (beta chain) is a study of blood T cell repertoires in COVID-19. In the authors' methods: From reference gene primer amplification, estimates of nucleated cell counts were derived. The assay was immunoSEQ multiplex PCR, and TCRdb's table has in-frame clones only and misses some. V and J calls and clone size are those listed in that table; D and trimming were worked out from the DNA. Of about 97,000 clones in the sample, 87% were seen once. The trim removed 0 bases at V and 0 bases at J, leaving 3 bases unmatched. The CDR3 totals 16 residues. Germline V CDR1 and CDR2: ENHRY, SYGVKD.

This TCR was recovered from a human donor in a cohort sampled during active COVID-19. The chain recombines TRBV10-3 with TRBJ2-7, with 9 positions matching TRBD2. The sequencing input was peripheral blood. The CDR3 here is CAISESVAGASYEQYF. CDR3 coding DNA: TGTGCCATCAGTGAGTCGGTAGCGGGGGCCTCCTACGAGCAGTACTTC.